The TCR beta chain under discussion was sequenced for a study of CD8+ T cells in alopecia areata. About the research overall: Treatment of the treated patients consisted of oral tofacitinib, 5 to 10 mg twice daily. Tofacitinib ran for 6 to 18 months before 6 months off drug.

About this clone itself: Its target is not known.

Treatment noted: oral pan-JAK inhibitor, 5-10 mg twice daily. PBMCs yielded sorted CD4+ and CD8+ T cells. This CDR3 is 14 amino acids long. Reverse transcribed after extraction, RNA yielded cDNA as the sequencing template. Sequencing was performed with immunoSEQ multiplex PCR; in TCRdb, only in-frame clones are kept and a portion is missing. The table records about 90,000 clones, about 44% of them present only once. Whole-study findings and limits: It was less clear whether patients shared TCRs than it was in mice, possibly because of HLA.

The sequence was collected from a human donor with alopecia areata. The chain employs TRBV12-2 and TRBJ2-3; the table's D call, TRBD2, has no DNA check behind it. TRBV12-2 is a pseudogene segment. This sample comprised CD8+ T cells sorted from blood, obtained at week 24, from a patient treated with tofacitinib. The CDR3 loop is CASSLASGLDTQYF. The CDR3 DNA reads TGTGCCAGCAGCTTAGCCAGCGGGCTTGATACGCAGTATTTT.